Reported below is one TCR beta chain. Its target is not known. The data derive from a study of T cell responses to AZD1222 COVID-19 vaccine. Findings of the study overall: Across spike, vaccine-associated CD4 TCRs were found, dominant at 160-218 and 743-854. Seropositive status at baseline applied to only six AZD1222 recipients. Mostly white British, mostly female donors; authors suggested clonal diversity may be underestimated.

Germline loops: CDR1 SEHNR, CDR2 FQNEAQ (reference sequence). Trimming cost V 0 bases and J 6 bases, with 14 bases left between them. This CDR3 contains 16 residues. Sequenced by immunoSEQ multiplex PCR; TCRdb stores in-frame clones only, minus some. This table holds 130,000 to 150,000 clones, about 93% found once. The material was peripheral blood, obtained on day 0 of MenACWY control vaccination. The chain carries TRBV7-9 and TRBJ2-2, with D uncertain. The receptor was derived from an adult in good health. CDR3 loop: CASSLAIAYVAGELFF. As DNA, the CDR3 is TGTGCCAGCAGCTTAGCTATTGCGTATGTCGCCGGGGAGCTGTTTTTT.